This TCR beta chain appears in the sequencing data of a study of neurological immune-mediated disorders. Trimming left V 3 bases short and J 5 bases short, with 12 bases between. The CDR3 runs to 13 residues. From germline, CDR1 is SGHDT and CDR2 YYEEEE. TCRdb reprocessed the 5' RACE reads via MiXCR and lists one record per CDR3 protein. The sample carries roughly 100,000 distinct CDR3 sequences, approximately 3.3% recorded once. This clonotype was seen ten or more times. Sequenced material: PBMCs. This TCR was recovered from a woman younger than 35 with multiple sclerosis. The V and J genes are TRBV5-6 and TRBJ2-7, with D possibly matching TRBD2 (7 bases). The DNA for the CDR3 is TGTGCCAGCAGCTCGGGGGGCCTAAACGAGCAGTACTTC. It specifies CASSSGGLNEQYF.